This T cell receptor beta chain was obtained from a study of OX40 agonist ivuxolimab in advanced cancers. If patients had autoimmune disease history or systemic immunosuppression, they were excluded. The germline V and J ends were trimmed by 8 bases and 5 bases, with 15 bases remaining between them. CDR1 and CDR2 (germline): MNHNY, SVGAGI (reference sequence). CDR3 length: 13 residues. TCRdb's copy holds only in-frame clones and misses some; the assay was immunoSEQ multiplex PCR. There are roughly 120,000 clones in the sample; approximately 90% occur only once, and around 0.84% lies in the top ten. The source material was CD4+ or CD8+ T cells sorted from blood, sampled in a trial of the OX40 agonist ivuxolimab. This receptor was taken from an adult with an advanced solid tumor such as melanoma, head and neck, liver or kidney cancer. The rearrangement links TRBV6-6 to TRBJ2-5, with unresolved D. The CDR3 nucleotides are TGTGCCAGCCATCAGACCTTGAGGGAGACCCAGTACTTC. Encoded protein: CASHQTLRETQYF.